This TCR beta chain is drawn from a study of blood T cell repertoires in COVID-19. At the level of the study: T cells, B-cell-depleted T cells, or PBMCs supplied cDNA or gDNA.

Methods used by the authors: Reference gene primer amplification in the assay estimated nucleated cell counts. Assay used: immunoSEQ multiplex PCR; TCRdb lists only in-frame clones, some missing. V, J and clone size are those of that table, while D and trimming were read from the DNA. The sample yields over 200,000 clones, approximately 90% seen once. The CDR3 runs to 13 residues. The germline CDR1 and CDR2 sequences are LGHDT and YNNKEL (reference sequence). V shed 4 bases, J shed 10 bases, and the junction held 9 bases outside the gene matches. The sequence was obtained from a man between 25 and 39 years old with acute or convalescent COVID-19. The V call is TRBV3-1 (or the pseudogene TRBV3-2), the J call TRBJ1-1; 7 bases match TRBD1. Sequences were obtained from peripheral blood. In DNA form, the CDR3 reads TGTGCCAGCAGCCCTGGGAACAGGGGCTTAGCTTTCTTT. Residues: CASSPGNRGLAFF.